Each of the 21 T cell receptor beta chains below was sequenced from the same sample in a study of blood T cell repertoires in COVID-19. TCRdb's copy holds only in-frame clones and misses some; the assay was immunoSEQ multiplex PCR. Of some 140,000 clones listed, around three quarters are singletons. Sequences were obtained from peripheral blood. These receptors were taken from a human donor in a cohort sampled during active COVID-19.

The gene calls are TRBV4-1 and TRBJ1-4; 8 bases line up with TRBD1. Looked up from germline, CDR1 is MGHRA and CDR2 is YSYEKL. This CDR3 is built from 16 residues. V was pared by 3 bases and J by 4 bases, with 7 bases of the junction left unmatched. The CDR3 nucleotides read TGCGCCAGCAGCCAGGCCAGGGGGCAGAGTAATGAAAAACTGTTTTTT. It specifies CASSQARGQSNEKLFF.

CDR3 DNA: TGCGCCAGCAGCTCCGGGACAGGGGAGGCGAATGAGCAGTTCTTC. This sequence encodes CASSSGTGEANEQFF. V and J are TRBV5-1 and TRBJ2-1; 10 bases are a match to TRBD1. In germline, CDR1 is SGHRS, CDR2 YFSETQ. The trim removed 3 bases at V and 7 bases at J, leaving 7 bases unmatched. This CDR3 has 15 residues.

The chain couples TRBV10-2 to TRBJ1-6; 10 bases fit TRBD1. CDR3 size: 14 residues. Germline CDR1 reads WSHSY; CDR2 reads SAAADI. Germline trimming cut 8 bases from V and 3 bases from J; bases unmatched to any gene: 1. CDR3 bases: TGCGCCAGCGGACAGGGGGGCTATAATTCACCCCTCCACTTT. Translated, it gives CASGQGGYNSPLHF.

V is TRBV5-1 and J is TRBJ1-1, with D tentatively TRBD1 (5 bases). The CDR3 is 17 residues long. V gave up 0 bases and J gave up 1 base, with 16 bases separating them. The germline V gene encodes CDR1 SGHRS and CDR2 YFSETQ. In nucleotides, the CDR3 is TGCGCCAGCAGCTTGGTAGGGGCCCCGTCAGGGAACACTGAAGCTTTCTTT. Amino acids: CASSLVGAPSGNTEAFF.

This rearrangement joins TRBV6-6 to TRBJ2-7, with TRBD1 as a possible D gene (7 bases). There are 15 residues in the CDR3. The germline V and J ends were trimmed by 5 bases and 0 bases, with 14 bases remaining between them. Germline V gene lookup returns CDR1 MNHNY and CDR2 SVGAGI (reference sequence). CDR3 DNA sequence: TGTGCCAGCAGTGACCGACAGGGAGGCTCCTACGAGCAGTACTTC. This encodes CASSDRQGGSYEQYF.

The V call is TRBV5-5, the J call TRBJ2-7; D is undetermined. V was trimmed by 0 bases and J by 0 bases, leaving 4 bases between them. The CDR3 totals 13 residues. The V gene's germline CDR1 is SGHKS and CDR2 YYEKEE (reference sequence). CDR3: CASSLASSYEQYF. CDR3 bases: TGTGCCAGCAGCTTGGCCAGCTCCTACGAGCAGTACTTC.

CDR3 sequence (DNA): TGTGCCATCAGTGACAGGTTTACTGAAGCTTTCTTT. The encoded protein is CAISDRFTEAFF. The chain couples TRBV10-3 to TRBJ1-1; D remains ambiguous. The germline V gene has CDR1 ENHRY and CDR2 SYGVKD. The CDR3 loop spans 12 amino acids. V gave up 3 bases and J gave up 5 bases, with 7 bases separating them.

The CDR3 reads CASRDTGGGGYTF. The CDR3 nucleotides read TGTGCCAGCAGGGATACAGGGGGCGGGGGCTACACCTTC. The V call is TRBV12-3 or TRBV12-4, the J call TRBJ1-2; 9 nucleotides match TRBD1. The CDR3 covers 13 residues. With 6 bases clipped from V and 8 bases from J, the junction kept 7 bases outside the gene matches.

The V gene is TRBV2, the J gene TRBJ2-7, with D tentatively TRBD1 (6 bases). The CDR3 extends over 13 amino acids. Deletions cut 7 bases from V and 3 bases from J, with 13 bases between. Per germline, CDR1 SNHLY and CDR2 FYNNEI. This CDR3 reads CASIPGALYEQYF. CDR3 nucleotides: TGTGCCAGCATTCCAGGGGCCCTCTACGAGCAGTACTTC.

V usage is TRBV5-1 and J usage is TRBJ1-4; TRBD1 is a possible D gene (5 bases). CDR3 size: 14 residues. V lost 4 bases, J lost 3 bases, and 10 bases lay in between. CDR1 SGHRS and CDR2 YFSETQ come from the germline V gene. The DNA for the CDR3 is TGCGCCAGCAGCCTCGCGGGGGCTAATGAAAAACTGTTTTTT. The encoded protein is CASSLAGANEKLFF.

On this clone itself: One end of the junction varies from germline; a read error may be responsible. This rearrangement joins TRBV18 to TRBJ1-4, with D unresolved. The CDR3 consists of 13 residues. Germline V CDR1 and CDR2: KGHSH, LQKENI. The CDR3 here is CASSQRHSEELFF. CDR3 sequence (DNA): TGTGCCAGCTCACAGAGACATTCTGAAGAACTGTTTTTT.

The chain has TRBV4-1 and TRBJ1-1; 11 nucleotides align to TRBD1. V lost 4 bases to trimming and J lost 2 bases; unmatched junction nucleotides: 3. The germline gives CDR1 MGHRA, CDR2 YSYEKL. The CDR3 has 15 residues. CDR3 in DNA: TGCGCCAGCAGCCTTGGGACAGGGGGAAACACTGAAGCTTTCTTT. Encoded protein: CASSLGTGGNTEAFF.

The V call is TRBV28, the J call TRBJ2-1; no clear D. CDR3 length equals 11 residues. The germline gives CDR1 MDHEN, CDR2 SYDVKM. V was clipped by 3 bases and J by 8 bases, with 5 bases between them. As DNA, the CDR3 is TGTGCCAGCAGTTTTAGATATGAGCAGTTCTTC. Residues: CASSFRYEQFF.

The chain carries TRBV27 and TRBJ1-1, with D maybe TRBD1 (5 bases). The V and J ends lost 5 bases and 0 bases respectively, with 16 bases between them. CDR1 is MNHEY, CDR2 SMNVEV, per germline (reference sequence). The CDR3 extends over 16 amino acids. In DNA, the CDR3 is TGTGCCAGCAGTCCAATTCTGACAGTGTTGAACACTGAAGCTTTCTTT. Translated: CASSPILTVLNTEAFF.

V and J are TRBV7-9 and TRBJ2-3; perhaps TRBD2 as D (7 bases). The V end lost 3 bases, the J end lost 0 bases, and 10 bases lay between the germline ends. CDR3 size: 15 residues. Germline lookup yields CDR1 SEHNR and CDR2 FQNEAQ (reference sequence). The CDR3 coding sequence is TGTGCCAGCAGCTTGAGGGGGGGGAGCACAGATACGCAGTATTTT. Translating it yields CASSLRGGSTDTQYF.

The CDR3 loop is CAWSVNQGNNSPLHF. The CDR3 region has the DNA TGTGCCTGGAGTGTGAACCAGGGAAATAATTCACCCCTCCACTTT. The V call is TRBV30, the J call TRBJ1-6; maybe TRBD1 (5 bases). The CDR3 is made up of 15 amino acids. The V gene's germline CDR1 is GTSNPN and CDR2 SVGIG (reference sequence). Trimming removed 0 bases from V and 5 bases from J, with 11 bases in between.

This chain joins TRBV6-2 or TRBV6-3 and TRBJ1-3; D uncertain. The V end lost 0 bases, the J end lost 0 bases, and 6 bases lay between the germline ends. The CDR3 has 15 residues. Germline V gene lookup returns CDR1 MNHEY and CDR2 SVGEGT. In nucleotides, the CDR3 is TGTGCCAGCAGTTACTCGGCAGGCTCTGGAAACACCATATATTTT. This translates into CASSYSAGSGNTIYF.

The rearrangement links TRBV11-2 to TRBJ2-3; 7 nucleotides match TRBD2. The V gene's germline CDR1 is SGHAT and CDR2 FQNNGV. The V and J ends lost 6 bases and 2 bases, in that order; junction bases with no gene match: 11. This CDR3 comprises 16 residues. The CDR3 spells CASSFDIAGNTDTQYF. CDR3 bases: TGTGCCAGCAGTTTCGACATAGCGGGCAACACAGATACGCAGTATTTT.

This chain uses TRBV3-1 (or the pseudogene TRBV3-2) with TRBJ2-2, with 8 bases lining up with TRBD1. The CDR3 loop spans 16 amino acids. Germline V gene data show CDR1 as LGHDT and CDR2 as YNNKEL (reference sequence). V lost 4 bases to trimming and J lost 4 bases; unmatched junction nucleotides: 8. The CDR3 is CASSRLDRGGTGELFF. In DNA form, the CDR3 reads TGTGCCAGCAGCCGTCTCGACAGGGGTGGCACCGGGGAGCTGTTTTTT.

The rearrangement links TRBV2 to TRBJ2-5; 11 nucleotides align to TRBD2. V lost 5 bases and J lost 4; bases outside the gene matches: 9. Germline V gene sequence: CDR1 SNHLY, CDR2 FYNNEI. This CDR3 contains 16 residues. The chain's CDR3 is CASSSLAGGAGETQYF. CDR3 in DNA: TGTGCCAGCAGTTCTTTAGCGGGGGGGGCCGGAGAGACCCAGTACTTC.

This rearrangement joins TRBV13 to TRBJ1-5, with 9 bases matching TRBD1. The length of the CDR3 is 15 residues. The V gene's germline CDR1 is PRHDT and CDR2 FYEKMQ (reference sequence). Losses at the gene ends were 5 bases for V and 6 bases for J; bases not matched to a gene: 8. The CDR3 DNA follows: TGTGCCAGCAGCCTATCGGGACAGGGAGTTCAGCCCCAGCATTTT. Translating it yields CASSLSGQGVQPQHF.